One sample yielded the 30 T cell receptor beta chains listed below, sequenced in a study of technical replicates of blood from a few donors. TCRdb's copy holds only in-frame clones and misses some; the assay was immunoSEQ multiplex PCR. The data contain 68,000 or so clones, roughly 92% of them singletons. The sample was T cells isolated from PBMCs. Every receptor here comes from a human donor in good health.

The chain uses TRBV21-1 and TRBJ1-1. TRBV21-1 is a recognized pseudogene. This CDR3 has 13 residues. This CDR3 is CASTTSGGTEAFF. The CDR3 DNA reads as TGTGCCAGCACCACAAGCGGGGGGACTGAAGCTTTCTTT.

The chain recombines TRBV7-3 with TRBJ2-4; TRBD2 matches 9 bases. Germline V CDR1 and CDR2: SGHTA, FQGTGA. The CDR3 loop spans 18 amino acids. The V segment lost 2 bases and the J segment 3 bases; nucleotides outside the gene matches: 11. The CDR3 coding sequence is TGTGCCAGCAGCTTATTCCCGATAGCGGGAGATAGCAAAAACATTCAGTACTTC. Protein sequence: CASSLFPIAGDSKNIQYF.

The rearrangement joins TRBV5-1 to TRBJ1-2; D gene uncertain. CDR3 length: 13 residues. Germline loops: CDR1 SGHRS, CDR2 YFSETQ. V dropped 4 bases and J dropped 6 bases, with 13 bases sitting between them. CDR3 bases: TGCGCCAGCAGCCGACACGACAACGATGGCTACACCTTC. Its protein is CASSRHDNDGYTF. Full variable domain (missing parts from reference TRBV5-1 and TRBJ1-2): KAGVTQTPRYLIKTRGQQVTLSCSPISGHRSVSWYQQTPGQGLQFLFEYFSETQRNKGNFPGRFSGRQFSNSRSEMNVSTLELGDSALYLCASSRHDNDGYTFGSGTRLTVV.

The sample holds a few counts of this clone. The V gene is TRBV11-2, the J gene TRBJ2-2; 8 bases fit TRBD2. The J segment lost 0 bases and the V segment lost 5 bases, leaving 2 bases of the junction unmatched. CDR3 length: 15 residues. CDR1 and CDR2 (germline): SGHAT, FQNNGV. The CDR3 is CASSRSGANTGELFF. CDR3 sequence (DNA): TGTGCCAGCAGCCGTAGCGGGGCGAACACCGGGGAGCTGTTTTTT.

The chain has TRBV11-3 and TRBJ1-1, with D possibly TRBD1 on 6 matching bases. The CDR3 runs 11 residues. With 8 bases removed from V and 3 bases from J, the gap between germline ends came to 7 bases. Per germline, CDR1 SGHNT and CDR2 YENEEA. As DNA, the CDR3 is TGTGCCAGCCGGACAGACACTGAAGCTTTCTTT. Translation gives CASRTDTEAFF.

The chain couples TRBV29-1 to TRBJ1-2; a weak D match, TRBD1 (5 bases). Germline V gene data show CDR1 as SQVTM and CDR2 as ANQGSEA. V dropped 1 base and J dropped 6 bases, with 12 bases sitting between them. The CDR3 sequence is 13 residues long. CDR3 residues: CSVEAGRENGYTF. The CDR3 DNA reads TGCAGCGTTGAAGCGGGACGGGAGAATGGCTACACCTTC.

This clone occurred a few times. The chain recombines TRBV5-1 with TRBJ1-1, with D uncertain. The CDR3 loop spans 12 amino acids. The germline gives CDR1 SGHRS, CDR2 YFSETQ. V gave up 4 bases and J gave up 6 bases, with 10 bases separating them. The CDR3 region has the DNA TGCGCCAGCAGCCCGACGGGAGCTGAAGCTTTCTTT. It yields the protein CASSPTGAEAFF.

This chain connects TRBV7-9 to TRBJ1-2; 9 bases match TRBD1. V lost 8 bases, J lost 0 bases, and 13 bases stayed unmatched. The CDR3 runs 17 residues. Germline V gives CDR1 SEHNR, CDR2 FQNEAQ (reference sequence). The CDR3 DNA follows: TGTGCCAGCTTTCCCCGGGACAGGGCCGGAGCTAACTATGGCTACACCTTC. Residues: CASFPRDRAGANYGYTF.

The chain joins TRBV7-2 to TRBJ2-4; D gene ambiguous. The CDR3 consists of 13 residues. Germline V gene sequence: CDR1 SGHTA, CDR2 FQGNSA. V lost 1 base and J lost 4, with 5 bases in between. The CDR3 region has the DNA TGTGCCAGCAGCTTAGGGCCAAAAAACATTCAGTACTTC. It specifies CASSLGPKNIQYF.

The chain recombines TRBV28 with TRBJ1-1; TRBD1 aligns across 10 bases. Trimming at V came to 2 bases and at J to 1 base, leaving 4 bases not matched to a gene. Per germline, CDR1 MDHEN and CDR2 SYDVKM. CDR3 length equals 16 residues. CDR3 amino acids: CASSLDRGLSNTEAFF. CDR3 DNA: TGTGCCAGCAGTTTAGACAGGGGGCTGTCGAACACTGAAGCTTTCTTT.

The chain uses TRBV30 and TRBJ2-7, with 10 bases aligning to TRBD2. V shed 8 bases and J 5 bases; nucleotides not matched to a gene: 15. The CDR3 is 15 residues long. From germline, CDR1 is GTSNPN and CDR2 SVGIG (reference sequence). The CDR3 DNA is TGTGCCCTAACCGGGGCTAGCGGGAGATTCCACGAGCAGTACTTC. Amino acid sequence: CALTGASGRFHEQYF.

In this sample, this clone turned up a few times. This sequence joins TRBV6-6 and TRBJ2-7, with 7 bases aligning to TRBD2. Germline loops: CDR1 MNHNY, CDR2 SVGAGI (reference sequence). The length of the CDR3 is 14 residues. The junction had 4 bases not matched to a gene; V was cut back by 5 bases and J by 0 bases. As DNA, the CDR3 is TGTGCCAGCAGTATGAGCGGGATCTCCTACGAGCAGTACTTC. Encoded protein: CASSMSGISYEQYF.

The V gene is TRBV2, the J gene TRBJ2-3, with 12 bases that match TRBD2. V shed 9 bases and J 0 bases; nucleotides not matched to a gene: 7. Germline V CDR1 and CDR2: SNHLY, FYNNEI. The CDR3 is 16 residues long. Here the CDR3 reads CARTSGRMSSTDTQYF. CDR3 in DNA: TGTGCCAGGACTAGCGGGAGAATGTCTAGCACAGATACGCAGTATTTT.

The gene calls are TRBV28 and TRBJ1-1, with a weak D call TRBD1 (5 bases). Trimming took 7 bases from V and 11 from J, leaving 11 bases between them. Per germline, CDR1 MDHEN and CDR2 SYDVKM. The CDR3 has 10 amino acids. The CDR3 is CASKRQNAFF. CDR3 DNA: TGTGCCAGCAAAAGACAGAACGCTTTCTTT.

The rearrangement links TRBV11-2 to TRBJ2-5, with TRBD2 matching 7 bases. The germline CDR1 and CDR2 sequences are SGHAT and FQNNGV. The V gene end was trimmed by 1 base and the J gene end by 2 bases; junction bases not matched to a gene: 7. This CDR3 has 16 amino acids. The CDR3 protein is CASSLASLGGQETQYF. In DNA form, the CDR3 reads TGTGCCAGCAGCTTAGCCTCCCTCGGGGGGCAAGAGACCCAGTACTTC.

The sample holds one count of this clone. The rearrangement uses TRBV9 and TRBJ2-1; the D gene is possibly TRBD2 (7 bases). The CDR3 is made up of 12 amino acids. V shed 4 bases and J shed 8 bases, with 10 bases lying between them. Germline CDR1 and CDR2: SGDLS and YYNGEE. As DNA, the CDR3 is TGTGCCAGCAGCCCGGGGGGCTATGAGCAGTTCTTC. This gives the protein CASSPGGYEQFF. Filled out from reference TRBV9 and TRBJ2-1, the complete variable domain reads DSGVTQTPKHLITATGQRVTLRCSPRSGDLSVYWYQQSLDQGLQFLIQYYNGEERAKGNILERFSAQQFPDLHSELNLSSLELGDSALYFCASSPGGYEQFFGPGTRLTVL.

This clone was observed a handful of times. V and J are TRBV18 and TRBJ2-2; D possibly corresponds to TRBD1 (5 bases). CDR3 length: 14 amino acids. Germline CDR1 is KGHSH and CDR2 is LQKENI. V dropped 6 bases and J dropped 4 bases, with 12 bases sitting between them. CDR3 sequence reads: CASSLDRSTGELFF. The CDR3 DNA sequence: TGTGCCAGCTCCCTCGACAGATCCACCGGGGAGCTGTTTTTT.

The V and J genes are TRBV9 and TRBJ2-5; 7 bases agree with TRBD2. V was clipped by 0 bases and J by 4 bases; unmatched bases: 9. CDR3 length equals 16 residues. The germline CDR1 and CDR2 sequences are SGDLS and YYNGEE. The CDR3 is CASSVEARPGGETQYF. The DNA of the CDR3 is TGTGCCAGCAGCGTAGAGGCCAGGCCGGGAGGAGAGACCCAGTACTTC. Drawing the rest from reference TRBV9 and TRBJ2-5, the complete variable domain is DSGVTQTPKHLITATGQRVTLRCSPRSGDLSVYWYQQSLDQGLQFLIQYYNGEERAKGNILERFSAQQFPDLHSELNLSSLELGDSALYFCASSVEARPGGETQYFGPGTRLLVL.

This chain links TRBV5-6 with TRBJ2-3; 11 bases align to TRBD1. The CDR3 extends over 15 amino acids. The germline CDR1 and CDR2 sequences are SGHDT and YYEEEE. The V segment lost 3 bases and the J segment 7 bases; nucleotides outside the gene matches: 7. The CDR3 DNA follows: TGTGCCAGCAGCTCCGGGACAGGGGGACCCTATACGCAGTATTTT. It yields the protein CASSSGTGGPYTQYF. Full variable domain (rest looked up from reference TRBV5-6 and TRBJ2-3): DAGVTQSPTHLIKTRGQQVTLRCSPKSGHDTVSWYQQALGQGPQFIFQYYEEEERQRGNFPDRFSGHQFPNYSSELNVNALLLGDSALYLCASSSGTGGPYTQYFGPGTRLTVL.

This chain uses TRBV13 with TRBJ2-3, with D maybe TRBD1 (6 bases). V lost 2 bases and J lost 2, with 8 bases in between. Germline-derived CDR1 and CDR2 are PRHDT and FYEKMQ (reference sequence). The CDR3 has 14 amino acids. The CDR3 DNA is TGTGCCAGCAGCTTAAGGGGGATCACAGATACGCAGTATTTT. This encodes CASSLRGITDTQYF.

This sequence joins TRBV7-9 and TRBJ2-3; TRBD1 is a possible D gene (5 bases). Germline lookup yields CDR1 SEHNR and CDR2 FQNEAQ (reference sequence). The CDR3 length is 15 residues. Trimming removed 3 bases from V and 4 bases from J, with 14 bases in between. The CDR3 DNA reads TGTGCCAGCAGCTTGGGCAGGGTAGAAGCAGATACGCAGTATTTT. Amino acid sequence: CASSLGRVEADTQYF.

In DNA form, the CDR3 reads TGCAGCGTTGAAGATGGGGTTACGACTAGCGGGTCGCACTACGAGCAGTACTTC. It translates to CSVEDGVTTSGSHYEQYF. The V call is TRBV29-1, the J call TRBJ2-5; 10 positions agree with TRBD2. The J call may be incorrect, as the DNA end agrees better with TRBJ2-7. This CDR3 has 18 amino acids. Per germline, CDR1 SQVTM and CDR2 ANQGSEA.

The chain is built from TRBV6-5 and TRBJ2-1; 11 bases map to TRBD2. The ends lost 6 bases at V and 7 bases at J; junction bases unmatched: 8. The CDR3 spans 15 residues. Per germline, CDR1 MNHEY and CDR2 SVGAGI. The CDR3 protein is CASSPLAGGQNEQFF. CDR3 nucleotide sequence: TGTGCCAGCAGCCCCTTAGCGGGAGGGCAAAATGAGCAGTTCTTC.

The V call is TRBV7-2, the J call TRBJ1-1, with 9 bases lining up with TRBD1. J lost 4 bases, V lost 4 bases, and 1 base had no gene match. CDR1 is SGHTA, CDR2 FQGNSA, per germline. The CDR3 extends over 13 amino acids. CDR3 sequence reads: CASSSQGATEAFF. In DNA, the CDR3 is TGTGCCAGCAGCTCACAGGGGGCCACTGAAGCTTTCTTT.

This chain joins TRBV10-3 and TRBJ1-1; D is possibly TRBD1 (5 bases). CDR1 is ENHRY and CDR2 is SYGVKD in the germline V gene. The CDR3 runs to 15 residues. V was clipped by 4 bases and J by 5 bases, with 17 bases between them. CDR3 sequence reads: CAISVMAGKGTEAFF. In DNA form, the CDR3 reads TGTGCCATCAGTGTGATGGCAGGTAAGGGGACTGAAGCTTTCTTT.

This chain connects TRBV5-6 to TRBJ1-3; D remains unclear. The germline gives CDR1 SGHDT, CDR2 YYEEEE. The CDR3 runs 17 residues. V was trimmed by 0 bases and J by 0 bases, leaving 13 bases between them. CDR3 coding DNA: TGTGCCAGCAGCTTGGCCGGCCAGGCCTACTCTGGAAACACCATATATTTT. Translated: CASSLAGQAYSGNTIYF.

The chain carries TRBV15 and TRBJ2-2; 7 bases align to TRBD2. The CDR3 consists of 17 residues. V lost 0 bases and J lost 2; bases outside the gene matches: 6. CDR1 and CDR2 (germline): LNHNV, YYDKDF (reference sequence). For the CDR3, the DNA is TGTGCCACCAGCAGAGATCGGGGAGGGGTAAACACCGGGGAGCTGTTTTTT. Translating it yields CATSRDRGGVNTGELFF. Looking up the rest from reference TRBV15 and TRBJ2-2 gives the full variable domain: DAMVIQNPRYQVTQFGKPVTLSCSQTLNHNVMYWYQQKSSQAPKLLFHYYDKDFNNEADTPDNFQSRRPNTSFCFLDIRSPGLGDTAMYLCATSRDRGGVNTGELFFGEGSRLTVL.

V usage is TRBV5-8 and J usage is TRBJ1-5, with D possibly TRBD1 on 6 matching bases. This CDR3 spans 15 amino acids. V lost 5 bases and J lost 2, with 14 bases in between. Germline assignment: CDR1 SGHTS and CDR2 YDEGEE. The CDR3 spells CASRPNRVGNQPQHF. The CDR3 nucleotides read TGTGCCAGCAGACCCAACAGGGTCGGCAATCAGCCCCAGCATTTT.

The chain is built from TRBV5-1 and TRBJ1-2; D gene ambiguous. V shed 4 bases and J shed 4 bases, with 14 bases lying between them. Germline V gene lookup returns CDR1 SGHRS and CDR2 YFSETQ. This CDR3 has 14 amino acids. The CDR3 DNA follows: TGCGCCAGCAGCCCGGAACCCGGGTTCTATGGCTACACCTTC. It yields the protein CASSPEPGFYGYTF. The whole variable domain, filled in from reference TRBV5-1 and TRBJ1-2, reads KAGVTQTPRYLIKTRGQQVTLSCSPISGHRSVSWYQQTPGQGLQFLFEYFSETQRNKGNFPGRFSGRQFSNSRSEMNVSTLELGDSALYLCASSPEPGFYGYTFGSGTRLTVV.

The chain uses TRBV2 and TRBJ1-2; D is possibly TRBD1 (5 bases). The V end was cut by 8 bases, the J end by 6 bases, with 13 bases between. The CDR3 totals 12 residues. CDR1 and CDR2 (germline): SNHLY, FYNNEI. The chain's CDR3 is CASPGRVDGYTF. CDR3 DNA: TGTGCCAGCCCAGGCAGGGTTGATGGCTACACCTTC.